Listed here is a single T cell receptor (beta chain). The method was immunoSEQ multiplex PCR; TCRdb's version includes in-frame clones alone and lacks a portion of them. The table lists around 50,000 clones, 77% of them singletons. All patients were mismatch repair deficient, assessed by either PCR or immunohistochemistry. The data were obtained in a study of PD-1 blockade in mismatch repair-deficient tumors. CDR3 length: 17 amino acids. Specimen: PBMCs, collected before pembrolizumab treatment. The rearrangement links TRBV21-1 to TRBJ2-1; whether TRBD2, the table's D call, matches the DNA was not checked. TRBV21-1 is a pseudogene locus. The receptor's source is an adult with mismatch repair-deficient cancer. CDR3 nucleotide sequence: TGTGCCAGCAGCAAAAGAGCGGGAGACGTTACCTACAATGAGCAGTTCTTC. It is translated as CASSKRAGDVTYNEQFF.